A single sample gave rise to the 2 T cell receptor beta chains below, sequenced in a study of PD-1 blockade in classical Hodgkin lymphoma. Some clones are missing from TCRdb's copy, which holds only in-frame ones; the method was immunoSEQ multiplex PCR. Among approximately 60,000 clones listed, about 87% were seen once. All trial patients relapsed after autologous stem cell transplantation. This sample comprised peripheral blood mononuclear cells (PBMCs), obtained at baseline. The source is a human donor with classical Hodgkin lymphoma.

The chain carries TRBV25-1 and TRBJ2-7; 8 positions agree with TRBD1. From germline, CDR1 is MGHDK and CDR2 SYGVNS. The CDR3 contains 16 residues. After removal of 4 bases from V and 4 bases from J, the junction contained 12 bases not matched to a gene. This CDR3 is CASSGFGGRGRYEQYF. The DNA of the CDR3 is TGTGCCAGCAGTGGTTTCGGGGGCAGGGGGCGTTACGAGCAGTACTTC.

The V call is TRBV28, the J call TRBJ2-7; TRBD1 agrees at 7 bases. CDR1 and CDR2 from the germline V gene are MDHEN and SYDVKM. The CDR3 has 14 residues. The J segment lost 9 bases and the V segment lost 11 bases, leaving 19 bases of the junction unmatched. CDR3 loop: CAVTWTGDLVSQYF. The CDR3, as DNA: TGTGCCGTGACTTGGACAGGAGACTTAGTATCGCAGTACTTC.